The 21 T cell receptor beta chains listed next were all sequenced from one sample in a study of OX40 agonist ivuxolimab in advanced cancers. The protocol was immunoSEQ multiplex PCR, while the TCRdb copy is restricted to in-frame clones and leaves out a portion. This table has 25,000 to 35,000 clones, approximately 80% appearing once. This sample comprised CD4+ or CD8+ T cells sorted from blood, obtained in a trial of the OX40 agonist ivuxolimab. All receptors come from an adult with an advanced solid tumor such as melanoma, head and neck, liver or kidney cancer.

This clone was recorded only once. The genes are TRBV11-2 and TRBJ2-5, with 7 bases identical to TRBD1. Germline V gene sequence: CDR1 SGHAT, CDR2 FQNNGV. The CDR3 has 14 residues. Germline trimming cut 5 bases from V and 2 bases from J; bases unmatched to any gene: 5. CDR3 coding DNA: TGTGCCAGCAGCAGGGGACAGACACAAGAGACCCAGTACTTC. Its translation: CASSRGQTQETQYF.

In this sample, this clone turned up once. This chain joins TRBV7-6 and TRBJ1-4, with D unresolved. The germline V gene has CDR1 SGHVS and CDR2 FNYEAQ. Trimming pared 1 base from V and 6 bases from J, leaving 3 bases between. The CDR3 contains 12 residues. CDR3 DNA sequence: TGTGCCAGCAGCTTAGGTGATGAAAAACTGTTTTTT. Protein sequence: CASSLGDEKLFF. Together with reference TRBV7-6 and TRBJ1-4, the CDR3 gives the full variable domain: GAGVSQSPRYKVTKRGQDVALRCDPISGHVSLYWYRQALGQGPEFLTYFNYEAQQDKSGLPNDRFSAERPEGSISTLTIQRTEQRDSAMYRCASSLGDEKLFFGSGTQLSVL.

The J gene is TRBJ1-2, the V gene TRBV6-1; D is undetermined. The ends were cut back, 8 bases at V and 8 bases at J, with 12 bases in the middle. The length of the CDR3 is 11 residues. CDR1 is MNHNS, CDR2 SASEGT, per germline. The DNA of the CDR3 is TGTGCCAGCCCAGGAGTGGTAGGCTACACCTTC. Its translation is CASPGVVGYTF.

V is TRBV14 and J is TRBJ2-1; 7 bases line up with TRBD2. The CDR3 has 15 residues. V lost 2 bases to trimming and J lost 8 bases; unmatched junction nucleotides: 9. CDR1 SGHDN and CDR2 FVKESK come from the germline V gene. The CDR3 sequence is CASSQRLGAGDEQFF. The CDR3 DNA follows: TGTGCCAGCAGCCAAAGACTTGGGGCGGGGGATGAGCAGTTCTTC.

The gene calls are TRBV9 and TRBJ2-7; 7 bases line up with TRBD2. V dropped 4 bases and J dropped 6; count of bases not matched to a gene: 10. The CDR3 covers 14 residues. The germline V gene has CDR1 SGDLS and CDR2 YYNGEE. The CDR3 DNA follows: TGTGCCAGCAGCCCCGGGGGAGGGGACGGCGAGCAGTACTTC. Protein sequence: CASSPGGGDGEQYF.

The chain recombines TRBV7-6 with TRBJ1-3; D unclear. Trimming removed 4 bases from V and 2 bases from J, with 18 bases in between. The length of the CDR3 is 17 residues. Germline-derived CDR1 and CDR2 are SGHVS and FNYEAQ. CDR3 bases: TGTGCCAGCAGCTACAACCCCGGGAGGGAGGCTGGAAACACCATATATTTT. It yields the protein CASSYNPGREAGNTIYF.

V usage is TRBV5-4 and J usage is TRBJ2-1, with 9 bases that match TRBD2. Germline trimming cut 0 bases from V and 5 bases from J; bases unmatched to any gene: 6. CDR1 SGHNT and CDR2 YYREEE come from the germline V gene (reference sequence). The CDR3 runs to 16 residues. The chain's CDR3 is CASSLGLAGLNNEQFF. CDR3 nucleotide sequence: TGTGCCAGCAGCTTGGGGCTAGCGGGGCTAAACAATGAGCAGTTCTTC.

This chain joins TRBV7-9 and TRBJ2-7, with TRBD1 as a possible D gene (7 bases). This CDR3 comprises 13 residues. Trimming removed 5 bases from V and 6 bases from J, with 14 bases in between. Germline V lookup: CDR1 SEHNR, CDR2 FQNEAQ (reference sequence). DNA for the CDR3: TGTGCCAGCAGCCCCGCGGGGACAGTCGAGCAGTACTTC. It translates to CASSPAGTVEQYF.

The chain is built from TRBV2 and TRBJ2-1; 11 nucleotides line up with TRBD1. Losses at the gene ends were 6 bases for V and 4 bases for J; bases not matched to a gene: 2. CDR3 length equals 14 residues. The germline CDR1 and CDR2 sequences are SNHLY and FYNNEI. The CDR3 DNA is TGTGCCAGCAGCGGGACAGGGGGGTACAATGAGCAGTTCTTC. Its protein is CASSGTGGYNEQFF.

This clone is medium-sized by share. The rearrangement links TRBV11-2 to TRBJ1-2; D unresolved. This CDR3 is 13 amino acids long. Germline V gene data show CDR1 as SGHAT and CDR2 as FQNNGV. V dropped 0 bases and J dropped 7 bases, with 9 bases sitting between them. This CDR3 is CASSLDLESGYTF. Here the CDR3 DNA reads TGTGCCAGCAGCTTAGATCTGGAGAGTGGCTACACCTTC. The complete variable domain, with remaining parts taken from reference TRBV11-2 and TRBJ1-2, reads EAGVAQSPRYKIIEKRQSVAFWCNPISGHATLYWYQQILGQGPKLLIQFQNNGVVDDSQLPKDRFSAERLKGVDSTLKIQPAKLEDSAVYLCASSLDLESGYTFGSGTRLTVV.

The chain combines TRBV4-2 with TRBJ2-1; 13 nucleotides align to TRBD2. The J segment lost 9 bases and the V segment lost 6 bases, leaving 5 bases of the junction unmatched. The CDR3 runs 14 residues. Germline V gene sequence: CDR1 LGHNA, CDR2 YNFKEQ. The CDR3 DNA is TGTGCCAGCAGTACTAGCGGGGGGGCCACTGAGCAGTTCTTC. This codes for CASSTSGGATEQFF.

This chain links TRBV6-4 with TRBJ2-1; D unresolved. The CDR3 has 12 residues. The V and J ends lost 3 bases and 6 bases respectively, with 6 bases between them. Per germline, CDR1 MRHNA and CDR2 SNTAGT. The CDR3, as DNA: TGTGCCAGCAGTGAGGGCGGCAATGAGCAGTTCTTC. The encoded protein is CASSEGGNEQFF.

Only one count was recorded for this clone. The chain combines TRBV7-6 with TRBJ2-1, with D possibly being TRBD2 (7 bases). The CDR3 is 17 residues long. Germline assignment: CDR1 SGHVS and CDR2 FNYEAQ. Trimming cost V 6 bases and J 8 bases, with 26 bases left between them. The CDR3 reads CASRTAVSGARGDEQFF. The CDR3 DNA reads as TGTGCCAGCAGGACGGCCGTTTCGGGGGCCCGGGGGGATGAGCAGTTCTTC.

The chain recombines TRBV9 with TRBJ1-2; 10 positions match TRBD1. Unmatched junction bases numbered 5, after V lost 0 bases and J lost 3 bases. The CDR3 runs to 16 residues. Germline V gives CDR1 SGDLS, CDR2 YYNGEE. CDR3 loop: CASSVVGTGDYYGYTF. Written as DNA, the CDR3 is TGTGCCAGCAGCGTAGTAGGGACAGGGGACTACTATGGCTACACCTTC.

V and J are TRBV19 and TRBJ2-4; TRBD2 matches at 10 bases. The V segment lost 7 bases and the J segment 2 bases; nucleotides outside the gene matches: 14. The CDR3 totals 18 residues. Germline CDR1 is LNHDA and CDR2 is SQIVND (reference sequence). CDR3 in DNA: TGTGCCAGTACCCCTGATCTCCTAGCGGGGGAGTCCAAAAACATTCAGTACTTC. Encoded protein: CASTPDLLAGESKNIQYF.

Worth noting for this clone: At one boundary the junction diverges from the germline segment, which might be a read error. J is TRBJ2-7 and V is TRBV5-1, with D hard to call. There are 11 residues in the CDR3. CDR1 is SGHRS and CDR2 is YFSETQ in the germline V gene. In nucleotides, the CDR3 is TGTGCCAGCAGCCTCACGGGCGAGCAGTACTTC. Its translation: CASSLTGEQYF.

The genes are TRBV5-6 and TRBJ1-1; no definite D call. The V and J ends lost 0 bases and 3 bases respectively, with 3 bases between them. The CDR3 has 12 amino acids. Germline CDR1 is SGHDT and CDR2 is YYEEEE. CDR3: CASSLGYTEAFF. The DNA for the CDR3 is TGTGCCAGCAGCTTGGGGTACACTGAAGCTTTCTTT.

The chain employs TRBV9 and TRBJ1-4; D is perhaps TRBD1 (6 bases). The CDR3 runs to 14 residues. V lost 4 bases to trimming and J lost 8 bases, with 15 bases between them. From germline, CDR1 is SGDLS and CDR2 YYNGEE. The CDR3 nucleotides are TGTGCCAGCAGCCCCGGGGAGGGGGAAGAAAAACTGTTTTTT. Its protein product is CASSPGEGEEKLFF.

The chain recombines TRBV5-6 with TRBJ2-5; D uncertain. This CDR3 contains 15 residues. V lost 0 bases, J lost 5 bases, and 14 bases lay in between. Germline-derived CDR1 and CDR2 are SGHDT and YYEEEE. The CDR3: CASSLGLDGWETQYF. CDR3 bases: TGTGCCAGCAGCTTGGGGCTTGACGGTTGGGAGACCCAGTACTTC.

The J gene is TRBJ1-5, the V gene TRBV6-5; D is unclear. Deletions cut 6 bases from V and 4 bases from J, with 13 bases between. This CDR3 is 14 amino acids long. Germline values: CDR1 MNHEY, CDR2 SVGAGI. This chain's CDR3 is CASRRRQGNQPQHF. CDR3 in DNA: TGTGCCAGCAGGCGTCGACAAGGAAATCAGCCCCAGCATTTT.

On this clone: A junction boundary mismatches the germline segment, possibly from a read error. V is TRBV27 and J is TRBJ2-7; D is ambiguous. This CDR3 spans 14 amino acids. Germline-derived CDR1 and CDR2 are MNHEY and SMNVEV (reference sequence). The CDR3 nucleotides are TGTGCCAGCAGTTATAAGGGTCCCAGCTACGGGCAGTACTTC. Its translation is CASSYKGPSYGQYF.